The sequence of this T cell receptor (beta chain) was determined in a study of T cell responses to AZD1222 COVID-19 vaccine. Per germline, CDR1 KGHSH and CDR2 LQKENI. V was pared by 4 bases and J by 5 bases, with 9 bases between. The CDR3 is 13 residues long. This clone appeared once. Its antigen is still unknown. Study results and caveats: Sampling that yielded the repertoires occurred only after the peak T cell response. Seropositivity was recorded at baseline in only 6 or 7 AZD1222 recipients.

Profiling relied on immunoSEQ multiplex PCR, and the TCRdb table lists in-frame clones only, not all of them. The sample includes about 100,000 clones, approximately 83% seen only once; the top ten take around 5.9%. The sequences come from peripheral blood, collected on day 0 of AZD1222 vaccination. The gene calls are TRBV18 and TRBJ1-5, with D unclear. This clonotype originated in an adult in good health. Written as DNA, the CDR3 is TGTGCCAGCTCACAGGACGGAGATCAGCCCCAGCATTTT. This translates into CASSQDGDQPQHF.